The clone carrying this T cell receptor beta chain occurred once. The antigen remains unidentified. Some clones are missing from TCRdb's copy, which holds only in-frame ones; the method was immunoSEQ multiplex PCR. The table has about 78,000 clones, approximately 84% seen once. These data come from a study of T cells in localized non-small cell lung cancer. Findings of the study overall: The highest T cell clonality was in uninvolved adjacent lung, above tumor. A denser population of T cells in blood accompanied longer overall survival. When the top 100 tumor clones were examined, a median around 58 of them also appeared in the adjacent lung, which was paired and uninvolved.

The germline V gene encodes CDR1 MNHNS and CDR2 SASEGT. This CDR3 contains 16 residues. V lost 4 bases to trimming and J lost 0 bases, with 13 bases between them. The V and J genes are TRBV6-1 and TRBJ2-1; D call uncertain. The source material was peripheral blood, sampled before any cancer treatment. This TCR came from a man aged 35 to 70 with stage I lung adenocarcinoma. CDR3 in amino acids: CASSAKTSPSYNEQFF. The CDR3, as DNA: TGTGCCAGCAGTGCAAAGACGTCCCCCTCCTACAATGAGCAGTTCTTC.